The present entry profiles one TCR beta chain with its context. The antigen is not known. The data are from a study of long-term antiretroviral therapy in people with HIV. Findings and caveats of the study: Repertoires with HIV possessed tighter CDR3 length spans than those of controls.

It was version v3.0 of the immunoSEQ assay that was run at survey level. The method was immunoSEQ multiplex PCR; TCRdb's version includes in-frame clones alone and lacks a portion of them. The repertoire holds 30,000 to 50,000 clones, with around 85% as singletons. Looked up from germline, CDR1 is SGHVS and CDR2 is FQNEAQ. The CDR3 is 15 residues long. With 1 base clipped from V and 4 bases from J, the junction kept 1 base outside the gene matches. This material consisted of unsorted PBMCs, taken 3.1 years after starting antiretroviral therapy. The rearrangement joins TRBV7-8 to TRBJ2-5; 12 bases map to TRBD2. The receptor comes from a woman between 50 and 59 years old with HIV. The DNA of the CDR3 is TGTGCCAGCAGCTTAGAGACTAGCGGGGGAGAGACCCAGTACTTC. This sequence encodes CASSLETSGGETQYF. Supplemented by reference TRBV7-8 and TRBJ2-5, the full variable domain reads GAGVSQSPRYKVAKRGQDVALRCDPISGHVSLFWYQQALGQGPEFLTYFQNEAQLDKSGLPSDRFFAERPEGSVSTLKIQRTQQEDSAVYLCASSLETSGGETQYFGPGTRLLVL.